The clone carrying this T cell receptor beta chain turned up a few times. As handled by the study authors: Nucleated cell number was recorded as an estimate derived from reference gene primer amplification. Assay: immunoSEQ multiplex PCR; the TCRdb copy retains only in-frame clones and omits some. V and J calls plus clone size are reproduced from that table; the DNA served to infer D and trimming. The top ten clones hold about 8.7% of a sample with about 270,000 clones, around nine tenths of them seen once. This sample stems from a study of blood T cell repertoires in COVID-19. On the study more broadly: Sources were T cells, B-cell-depleted T cells, or PBMCs; the material itself was cDNA or gDNA.

Trimming removed 1 base from V and 7 bases from J; junction bases left unmatched: 3. This CDR3 is built from 14 residues. CDR1 and CDR2 (germline): LGHDT, YNNKEL (reference sequence). The clonotype originates from a middle-aged man with active or convalescent COVID-19. The sample was peripheral blood. This rearrangement joins TRBV3-1 (or the pseudogene TRBV3-2) to TRBJ1-5; 8 positions match TRBD1. The CDR3 loop is CASSQGTGRQPQHF. CDR3 coding DNA: TGTGCCAGCAGCCAAGGGACAGGGAGGCAGCCCCAGCATTTT.